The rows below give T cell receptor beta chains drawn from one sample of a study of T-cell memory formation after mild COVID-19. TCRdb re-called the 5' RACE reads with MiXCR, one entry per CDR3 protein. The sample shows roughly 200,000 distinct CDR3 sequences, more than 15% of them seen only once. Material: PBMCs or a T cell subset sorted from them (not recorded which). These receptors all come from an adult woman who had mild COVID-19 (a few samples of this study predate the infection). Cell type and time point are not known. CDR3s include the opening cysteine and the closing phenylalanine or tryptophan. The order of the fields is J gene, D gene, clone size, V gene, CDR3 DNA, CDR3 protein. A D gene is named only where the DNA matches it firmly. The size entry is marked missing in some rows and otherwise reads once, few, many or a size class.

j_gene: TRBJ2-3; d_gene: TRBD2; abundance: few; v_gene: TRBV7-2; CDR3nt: TGTGCCAGCAGCTTCTTGTCTCGACTAGCGGGCATCACAGATACGCAGTATTTT; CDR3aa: CASSFLSRLAGITDTQYF
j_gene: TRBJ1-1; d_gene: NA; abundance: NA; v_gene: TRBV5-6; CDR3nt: TGTGCCAGCAGCTTGTCCGGCCCGAGGGGGAACACTGAAGCTTTCTTT; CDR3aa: CASSLSGPRGNTEAFF
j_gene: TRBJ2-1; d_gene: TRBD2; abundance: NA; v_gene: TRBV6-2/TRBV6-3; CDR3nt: TGTGCCAGCAGTTTCTACCGACTAGCGGGTGCGAATGAGCAGTTCTTC; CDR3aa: CASSFYRLAGANEQFF
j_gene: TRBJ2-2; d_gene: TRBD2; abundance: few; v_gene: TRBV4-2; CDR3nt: TGTGCCAGCAGCCAACTAGCGGGGACGAACACCGGGGAGCTGTTTTTT; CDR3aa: CASSQLAGTNTGELFF
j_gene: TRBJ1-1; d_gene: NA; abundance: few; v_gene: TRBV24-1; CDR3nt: TGTGCCACCCGTGCCCGCGGAGGGTTCACTGAAGCTTTCTTT; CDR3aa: CATRARGGFTEAFF
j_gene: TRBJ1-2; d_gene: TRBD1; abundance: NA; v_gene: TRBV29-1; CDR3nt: TGCAGCGGAGGCGGGGACAGGGGAATTGGCTACACCTTC; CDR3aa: CSGGGDRGIGYTF
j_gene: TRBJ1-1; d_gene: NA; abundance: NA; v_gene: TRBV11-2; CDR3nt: TGTGCCAGCAGCTTAGGTCCATTTCGCGACACTGAAGCTTTCTTT; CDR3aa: CASSLGPFRDTEAFF
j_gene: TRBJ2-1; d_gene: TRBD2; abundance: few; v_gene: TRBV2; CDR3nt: TGTGCCAGCGGTGCCGGGACTAGCGGGAGAAATGAGCAGTTCTTC; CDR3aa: CASGAGTSGRNEQFF
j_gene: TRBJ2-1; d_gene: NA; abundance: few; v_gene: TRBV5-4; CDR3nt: TGTGCCAGCAGCTTAGAACCTTTGCATGAGCAGTTCTTC; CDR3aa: CASSLEPLHEQFF
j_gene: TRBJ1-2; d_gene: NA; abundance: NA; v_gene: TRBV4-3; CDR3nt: TGCGCCAGCAGCCAAGTTGTTCGGGCTAACTATGGCTACACCTTC; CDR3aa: CASSQVVRANYGYTF
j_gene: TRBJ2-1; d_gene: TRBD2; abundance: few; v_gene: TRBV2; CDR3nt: TGTGCCAGCAGTGCCCGATGGGGCGGGAGATACAATGAGCAGTTCTTC; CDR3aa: CASSARWGGRYNEQFF
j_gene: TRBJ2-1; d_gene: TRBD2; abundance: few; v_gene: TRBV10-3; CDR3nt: TGTGCCATCAAGCCGCTAGCGGGGGGCCCTCGCAATGAGCAGTTCTTC; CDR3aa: CAIKPLAGGPRNEQFF
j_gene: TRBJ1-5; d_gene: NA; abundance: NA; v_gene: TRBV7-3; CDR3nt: TGTGCCAGCAGCTTTGGTACGGATCAGCCCCAGCATTTT; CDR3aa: CASSFGTDQPQHF
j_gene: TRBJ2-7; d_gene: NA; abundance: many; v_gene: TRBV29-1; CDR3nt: TGCAGCGTCCAGTTTGAAGACTACGAGCAGTACTTC; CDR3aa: CSVQFEDYEQYF
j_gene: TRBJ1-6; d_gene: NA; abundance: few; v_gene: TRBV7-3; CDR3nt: TGTGCCAGCAGCTTAGGAACTCCGAATTCACCCCTCCACTTT; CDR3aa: CASSLGTPNSPLHF
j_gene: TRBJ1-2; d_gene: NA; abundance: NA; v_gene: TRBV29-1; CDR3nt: TGCAGCGTTTACGGGACGGAGACCTATGGCTACACCTTC; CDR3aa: CSVYGTETYGYTF
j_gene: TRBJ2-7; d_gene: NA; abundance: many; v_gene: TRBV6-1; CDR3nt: TGTGCCAGCAGCGTTCTGGACAGCAAGTCACTCTACGAGCAGTACTTC; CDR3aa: CASSVLDSKSLYEQYF
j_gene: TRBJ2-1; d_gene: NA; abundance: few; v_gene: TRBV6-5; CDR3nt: TGTGCCTCCAGGGGGAGGGGCTGGCACAATGAGCAGTTCTTC; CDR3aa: CASRGRGWHNEQFF
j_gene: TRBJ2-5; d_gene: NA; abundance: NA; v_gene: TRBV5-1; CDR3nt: TGCGCCAGCAGCTTGGGGTCCTCGCCAAACCAAGAGACCCAGTACTTC; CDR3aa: CASSLGSSPNQETQYF
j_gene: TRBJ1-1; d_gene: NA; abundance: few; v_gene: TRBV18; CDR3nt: TGTGCCAGCTCCCGGACGACTGTTGAAGCTTTCTTT; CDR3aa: CASSRTTVEAFF
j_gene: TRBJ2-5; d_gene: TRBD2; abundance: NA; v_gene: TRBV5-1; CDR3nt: TGCGCCAGCAGTAGGAGGCCTAGCGGGGAGGAGACCCAGTACTTC; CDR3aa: CASSRRPSGEETQYF
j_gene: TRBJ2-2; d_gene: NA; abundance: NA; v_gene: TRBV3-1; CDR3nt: TGTGCCAGCAGCCGGGCTCGGGGGTCTTTTAACACCGGGGAGCTGTTTTTT; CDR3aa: CASSRARGSFNTGELFF
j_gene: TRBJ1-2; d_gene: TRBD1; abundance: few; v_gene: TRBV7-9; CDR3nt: TGTGCCAGCAGCTTCGGGGACAGGGCGAATGGCTACACCTTC; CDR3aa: CASSFGDRANGYTF
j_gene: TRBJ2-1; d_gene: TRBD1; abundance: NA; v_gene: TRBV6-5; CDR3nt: TGTGCCAGCAGTTACGACAGGGGGAAAGGCAATGAGCAGTTCTTC; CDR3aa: CASSYDRGKGNEQFF
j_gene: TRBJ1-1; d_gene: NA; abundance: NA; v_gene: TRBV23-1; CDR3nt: TGCGCCAGCAGTCAATCGTCTATTCCTTCACCCGTAGCTTTCTTT; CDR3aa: CASSQSSIPSPVAFF
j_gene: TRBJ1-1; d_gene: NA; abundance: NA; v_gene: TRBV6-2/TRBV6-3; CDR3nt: TGTGCCAGCAGTTACTCGACGGGTGGGCCAAACACTGAAGCTTTCTTT; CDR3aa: CASSYSTGGPNTEAFF
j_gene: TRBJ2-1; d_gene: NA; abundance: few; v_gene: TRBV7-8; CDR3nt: TGTGCCAGCAGCCCCTTCCGGGCCGCCAGGGAGCAGTTCTTC; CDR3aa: CASSPFRAAREQFF
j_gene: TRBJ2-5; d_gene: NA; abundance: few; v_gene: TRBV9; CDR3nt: TGTGCCAGCAGCAGAACTAGCACAGAAGAGACCCAGTACTTC; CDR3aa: CASSRTSTEETQYF
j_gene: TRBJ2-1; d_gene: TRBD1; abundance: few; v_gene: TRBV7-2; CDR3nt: TGTGCCAGCAGCTCCAGACAGGGATTGGGCAATGAGCAGTTCTTC; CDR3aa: CASSSRQGLGNEQFF
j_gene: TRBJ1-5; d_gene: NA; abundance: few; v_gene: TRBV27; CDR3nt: TGTGCCAGCAGTGTGGTTGCGGGCCAGCCCCAGCATTTT; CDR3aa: CASSVVAGQPQHF
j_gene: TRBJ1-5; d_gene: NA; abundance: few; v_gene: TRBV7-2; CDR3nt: TGTGCCAGCAGCTTGGGGGCAGTCGGCAATCAGCCCCAGCATTTT; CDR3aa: CASSLGAVGNQPQHF
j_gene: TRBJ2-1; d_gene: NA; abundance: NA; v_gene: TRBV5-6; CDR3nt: TGTGCCAGCAGCCCCGGGTTATTGGTCAAAGAGCAGTTCTTC; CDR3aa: CASSPGLLVKEQFF
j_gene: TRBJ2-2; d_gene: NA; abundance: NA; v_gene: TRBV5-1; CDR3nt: TGCGCCAGCAGTTCCCTCGTGCGGGGCGCCGGGGAGCTGTTTTTT; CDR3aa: CASSSLVRGAGELFF
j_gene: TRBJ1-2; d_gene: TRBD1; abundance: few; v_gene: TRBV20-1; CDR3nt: TGCAGTGCCAGAATACAGGGGGCTTGGGGCTACACCTTC; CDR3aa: CSARIQGAWGYTF
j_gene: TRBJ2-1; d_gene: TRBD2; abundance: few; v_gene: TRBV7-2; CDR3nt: TGTGCCAGCAGCCCTGGGACTAGCGGGGTTTGGAATGAGCAGTTCTTC; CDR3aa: CASSPGTSGVWNEQFF
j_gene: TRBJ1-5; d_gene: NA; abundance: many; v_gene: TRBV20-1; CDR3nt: TGCAGTGCTAGAGCCGAGTCCGACAGCACCGTCAATCAGCCCCAGCATTTT; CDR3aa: CSARAESDSTVNQPQHF
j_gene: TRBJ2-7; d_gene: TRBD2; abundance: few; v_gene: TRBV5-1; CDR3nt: TGCGCCAGCCAGCGGGGGGCTGGTGACGAGCAGTACTTC; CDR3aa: CASQRGAGDEQYF
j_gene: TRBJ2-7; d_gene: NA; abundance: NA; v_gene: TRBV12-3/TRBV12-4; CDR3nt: TGTGCCAGCAGTCACACAGACTACGAGCAGTACTTC; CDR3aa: CASSHTDYEQYF
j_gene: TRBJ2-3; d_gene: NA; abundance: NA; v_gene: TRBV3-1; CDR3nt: TGTGCCAGCAGCCAAGATAGGAGGGCCACAGATACGCAGTATTTT; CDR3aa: CASSQDRRATDTQYF
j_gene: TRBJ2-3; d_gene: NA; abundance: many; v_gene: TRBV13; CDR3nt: TGTGCCAGCAGCTTAAGGTCGACTAAGACGCAGTATTTT; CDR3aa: CASSLRSTKTQYF